The 29 T cell receptor beta chains in this list originate from one sample, sequenced in a study of T-cell memory formation after mild COVID-19. Via MiXCR, TCRdb re-called the 5' RACE reads, giving one row per CDR3 protein. The data contain hundreds of thousands of distinct CDR3 sequences, approximately 14% of them singletons. Sequencing used PBMCs or a T cell subset sorted from them (not recorded which). The receptor set was obtained from a man younger than 30 who had mild COVID-19 (a few samples of this study predate the infection). Cell type and time point are not known.

The chain joins TRBV5-1 to TRBJ1-2, with D unresolved. With 0 bases removed from V and 0 bases from J, the gap between germline ends came to 9 bases. The CDR3 is 15 amino acids. Looked up from germline, CDR1 is SGHRS and CDR2 is YFSETQ. The CDR3: CASSLGRDANYGYTF. Written as DNA, the CDR3 is TGCGCCAGCAGCTTGGGTCGAGACGCTAACTATGGCTACACCTTC.

This chain joins TRBV9 and TRBJ2-5, with TRBD1 matching over 8 bases. Trimming took 2 bases from V and 0 from J; bases not matched to a gene: 3. The germline V gene encodes CDR1 SGDLS and CDR2 YYNGEE. The CDR3 runs to 15 residues. This CDR3 reads CASSVGQVYQETQYF. The CDR3 region has the DNA TGTGCCAGCAGCGTGGGACAGGTGTACCAAGAGACCCAGTACTTC.

The V call is TRBV10-3, the J call TRBJ2-2, with 9 bases identical to TRBD2. The CDR3 spans 14 residues. J lost 4 bases, V lost 6 bases, and 3 bases had no gene match. Germline CDR1 and CDR2: ENHRY and SYGVKD. For the CDR3, the DNA is TGTGCCATCAGGGGACTAGCAACCACCGGGGAGCTGTTTTTT. Translating it yields CAIRGLATTGELFF.

V is TRBV3-1 and J is TRBJ2-5; D is unclear. The V gene lost 3 bases and the J gene lost 4 bases, with 9 bases spanning the gap. This CDR3 comprises 13 residues. The germline gives CDR1 LGHDT, CDR2 YNNKEL (reference sequence). CDR3 DNA: TGTGCCAGCAGCCACCCTCCGGTAGAGACCCAGTACTTC. Translation: CASSHPPVETQYF.

This clonotype was observed many times. The chain couples TRBV18 to TRBJ1-4; 7 nucleotides align to TRBD1. This CDR3 comprises 15 residues. J was trimmed by 8 bases and V by 5 bases; bases with no gene match: 11. Germline V gene lookup returns CDR1 KGHSH and CDR2 LQKENI. CDR3 sequence: CASSAGTVLGEKLFF. In DNA form, the CDR3 reads TGTGCCAGCTCAGCCGGGACAGTCCTCGGGGAAAAACTGTTTTTT.

The gene calls are TRBV7-2 and TRBJ1-1; a weak D match, TRBD1 (6 bases). The CDR3 is 13 residues long. The ends were cut back, 4 bases at V and 4 bases at J, with 10 bases in the middle. CDR1 and CDR2 (germline): SGHTA, FQGNSA. CDR3 protein: CASSYTGSTEAFF. The DNA of the CDR3 is TGTGCCAGCAGCTATACAGGGTCCACTGAAGCTTTCTTT.

There are many counts of this clonotype. Here the CDR3 reads CASSYSGSSYNEQFF. The CDR3 region has the DNA TGTGCCAGCAGTTACTCGGGGAGCTCCTACAATGAGCAGTTCTTC. The chain couples TRBV6-5 to TRBJ2-1, with D maybe TRBD2 (5 bases). V lost 0 bases and J 0 bases, leaving 6 bases between the germline ends. The CDR3 has 15 residues. Germline V CDR1 and CDR2: MNHEY, SVGAGI.

The chain uses TRBV5-5 and TRBJ2-7; D uncertain. From germline, CDR1 is SGHKS and CDR2 YYEKEE (reference sequence). The V gene lost 1 base and the J gene lost 5 bases, with 7 bases spanning the gap. The CDR3 runs 12 residues. CDR3 bases: TGTGCCAGCAGCTTGAGGGTCCACGAGCAGTACTTC. It encodes CASSLRVHEQYF.

This clonotype was seen a few times. The genes are TRBV19 and TRBJ1-5; D is unclear. The CDR3 is 15 amino acids. Trimming left V 3 bases short and J 2 bases short, with 11 bases between. Germline V lookup: CDR1 LNHDA, CDR2 SQIVND (reference sequence). The CDR3 region has the DNA TGTGCCAGTAGTATGCAGGTTGGGGGCAATCAGCCCCAGCATTTT. It encodes CASSMQVGGNQPQHF.

This clonotype was counted a few times. This chain connects TRBV19 to TRBJ2-5, with a weak D call TRBD2 (6 bases). The CDR3 runs 14 residues. Trimming stripped 4 bases from V and 4 bases from J, with 13 bases between. Per the germline V gene, CDR1 is LNHDA and CDR2 is SQIVND (reference sequence). The CDR3 DNA reads TGTGCCAGTAGTAGTCGGAGGGCTTCAGAGACCCAGTACTTC. Its protein product is CASSSRRASETQYF.

The V gene is TRBV20-1, the J gene TRBJ2-2, with D possibly being TRBD1 (6 bases). With 4 bases removed from V and 5 bases from J, the gap between germline ends came to 17 bases. The CDR3 has 15 residues. Germline values: CDR1 DFQATT, CDR2 SNEGSKA (reference sequence). In DNA form, the CDR3 reads TGCAGTGCTACAGACCAGGGGTTGGGGACCGGGGAGCTGTTTTTT. It translates to CSATDQGLGTGELFF.

The gene calls are TRBV7-9 and TRBJ2-5; tentative D call: TRBD1 (6 bases). V was pared by 5 bases and J by 1 base, with 14 bases between. Germline V CDR1 and CDR2: SEHNR, FQNEAQ (reference sequence). CDR3 length equals 15 residues. The CDR3 loop is CASSPRDNFQETQYF. The CDR3 nucleotides read TGTGCCAGCAGCCCCCGGGACAACTTCCAAGAGACCCAGTACTTC.

The chain links TRBV7-8 to TRBJ2-3; D remains ambiguous. The germline V gene has CDR1 SGHVS and CDR2 FQNEAQ. V was shortened by 8 bases and J by 9 bases, with 12 bases between the two germline ends. The CDR3 consists of 11 residues. CDR3 bases: TGTGCCAGCGGCAGAGAGTCGACGCAGTATTTT. Translated, it gives CASGRESTQYF.

The CDR3 reads CASSPMTQGTEAFF. The CDR3 DNA reads as TGTGCCAGCAGCCCCATGACTCAGGGGACTGAAGCTTTCTTT. This chain joins TRBV28 and TRBJ1-1; tentative D call: TRBD1 (6 bases). The CDR3 contains 14 residues. V dropped 6 bases and J dropped 5 bases, with 16 bases sitting between them. Germline CDR1 is MDHEN and CDR2 is SYDVKM.

This chain links TRBV7-9 with TRBJ2-5; D may be TRBD1 or TRBD2 (5 bases each). Germline-derived CDR1 and CDR2 are SEHNR and FQNEAQ (reference sequence). Trimming shortened V by 7 bases and J by 1 base, and 19 bases separated the two germline ends. There are 16 residues in the CDR3. The CDR3 DNA reads as TGTGCCAGCACCCTCGGGGCACATATCATCCAAGAGACCCAGTACTTC. The encoded protein is CASTLGAHIIQETQYF.

The chain has TRBV6-5 and TRBJ1-6; a possible D gene is TRBD1 (5 bases). Trimming shortened V by 0 bases and J by 6 bases, and 15 bases separated the two germline ends. The CDR3 is 17 residues long. Germline CDR1 and CDR2: MNHEY and SVGAGI. CDR3 sequence (DNA): TGTGCCAGCAGTTACTCGAGACTGGGGCATGGTAATTCACCCCTCCACTTT. As protein: CASSYSRLGHGNSPLHF.

The chain combines TRBV9 with TRBJ2-2; D is unclear. Trimming cost V 1 base and J 5 bases, with 3 bases left between them. Germline V gives CDR1 SGDLS, CDR2 YYNGEE. The CDR3 is made up of 12 amino acids. The CDR3 is CASSVWTGELFF. The CDR3 DNA is TGTGCCAGCAGCGTATGGACCGGGGAGCTGTTTTTT. The full variable domain, its missing parts supplied by reference TRBV9 and TRBJ2-2, is DSGVTQTPKHLITATGQRVTLRCSPRSGDLSVYWYQQSLDQGLQFLIQYYNGEERAKGNILERFSAQQFPDLHSELNLSSLELGDSALYFCASSVWTGELFFGEGSRLTVL.

This clonotype has only a few counts. V and J are TRBV2 and TRBJ1-2; D remains unclear. Trimming left V 3 bases short and J 1 base short, with 6 bases between. The CDR3 totals 13 residues. CDR1 and CDR2 from the germline V gene are SNHLY and FYNNEI. The CDR3, as DNA: TGTGCCAGCAGTGACCGACTTAACTATGGCTACACCTTC. Its protein is CASSDRLNYGYTF. Using reference TRBV2 and TRBJ1-2 for the parts outside the CDR3, the full variable domain is EPEVTQTPSHQVTQMGQEVILRCVPISNHLYFYWYRQILGQKVEFLVSFYNNEISEKSEIFDDQFSVERPDGSNFTLKIRSTKLEDSAMYFCASSDRLNYGYTFGSGTRLTVV.

J is TRBJ2-5 and V is TRBV3-1; D possibly corresponds to TRBD2 (6 bases). CDR1 and CDR2 from the germline V gene are LGHDT and YNNKEL (reference sequence). V shed 2 bases and J shed 4 bases, with 11 bases lying between them. The CDR3 contains 14 residues. CDR3 residues: CASSQLGLGETQYF. In DNA form, the CDR3 reads TGTGCCAGCAGCCAACTGGGACTTGGAGAGACCCAGTACTTC.

The V gene is TRBV4-1, the J gene TRBJ2-5; D is undetermined. The ends were cut back, 1 base at V and 4 bases at J, with 7 bases in the middle. The CDR3 runs 13 residues. CDR1 and CDR2 from the germline V gene are MGHRA and YSYEKL. CDR3 coding DNA: TGCGCCAGCAGCCAAGCCCAGCGAGAGACCCAGTACTTC. This gives the protein CASSQAQRETQYF.

The chain has TRBV7-3 and TRBJ2-2, with a weak D call TRBD2 (7 bases). This CDR3 spans 16 amino acids. Germline loops: CDR1 SGHTA, CDR2 FQGTGA. V lost 5 bases and J lost 7, with 20 bases in between. The CDR3, as DNA: TGTGCCAGCAGCCCGAGGGGAGGGGGTTCTTACGGGGAGCTGTTTTTT. Its protein product is CASSPRGGGSYGELFF.

This clonotype appeared a few times. The V and J genes are TRBV20-1 and TRBJ1-2, with D perhaps TRBD1 (6 bases). The CDR3 sequence is 13 residues long. CDR1 and CDR2 (germline): DFQATT, SNEGSKA (reference sequence). Trimming removed 3 bases from V and 8 bases from J, with 16 bases in between. The CDR3 DNA is TGCAGTGCTAGCCCTACAGGGTTGGGCGGCTACACCTTC. It yields the protein CSASPTGLGGYTF.

This clonotype was picked up a small number of times. This chain uses TRBV5-1 with TRBJ2-5; D unclear. The CDR3 sequence is 13 residues long. V lost 4 bases to trimming and J lost 4 bases, with 11 bases between them. Germline V CDR1 and CDR2: SGHRS, YFSETQ. The CDR3 nucleotides read TGCGCCAGCAGCGAGCCGGGCGGAGAGACCCAGTACTTC. The encoded protein is CASSEPGGETQYF.

This clonotype was detected a few times. This rearrangement joins TRBV6-2 or TRBV6-3 to TRBJ1-5, with TRBD1 matching 7 bases. V was clipped by 8 bases and J by 0 bases; unmatched bases: 13. Germline values: CDR1 MNHEY, CDR2 SVGEGT. The CDR3 sequence is 17 residues long. CDR3 protein: CASPPGTAIYSNQPQHF. CDR3 sequence (DNA): TGTGCCAGCCCCCCCGGGACAGCTATCTATAGCAATCAGCCCCAGCATTTT.

The chain is built from TRBV15 and TRBJ1-5; no clear D gene. Germline values: CDR1 LNHNV, CDR2 YYDKDF (reference sequence). This CDR3 comprises 13 residues. Trimming took 3 bases from V and 7 from J, leaving 10 bases between them. As DNA, the CDR3 is TGTGCCACCAGCAGCGAAGGGCGCCAGCCCCAGCATTTT. Amino acid sequence: CATSSEGRQPQHF.

This clonotype was recorded many times. The V and J genes are TRBV5-1 and TRBJ2-1, with 8 nucleotides matching TRBD2. The CDR3 covers 14 residues. Germline V lookup: CDR1 SGHRS, CDR2 YFSETQ. The V and J ends lost 4 bases and 5 bases, in that order; junction bases with no gene match: 5. The CDR3 coding sequence is TGCGCCAGCAGCCCGAGCGGGAGCAACAATGAGCAGTTCTTC. Protein sequence: CASSPSGSNNEQFF.

This clonotype was detected only a few times. The chain is built from TRBV4-1 and TRBJ1-5; 8 nucleotides agree with TRBD1. The CDR3 sequence is 15 residues long. CDR1 MGHRA and CDR2 YSYEKL come from the germline V gene. The V segment lost 5 bases and the J segment 5 bases; nucleotides outside the gene matches: 8. DNA of the CDR3: TGCGCCAGCAGCGGCAGGACAGGGCGTTATCAGCCCCAGCATTTT. Its translation is CASSGRTGRYQPQHF.

This clonotype came up a few times. The V call is TRBV20-1, the J call TRBJ2-2; a weak D match, TRBD1 (6 bases). This CDR3 is built from 15 residues. V was cut by 6 bases and J by 4 bases, with 18 bases left in between. CDR1 is DFQATT and CDR2 is SNEGSKA in the germline V gene (reference sequence). DNA for the CDR3: TGCAGTGCACAAAAGCCGGGACATTCCACCGGGGAGCTGTTTTTT. Residues: CSAQKPGHSTGELFF.

This clonotype has a count of ten or more. The gene calls are TRBV29-1 and TRBJ2-5; 8 bases are a match to TRBD2. The junction had 3 bases not matched to a gene; V was cut back by 4 bases and J by 2 bases. Germline values: CDR1 SQVTM, CDR2 ANQGSEA. The CDR3 loop spans 13 amino acids. CDR3: CSVAGRGQETQYF. The CDR3 nucleotides are TGCAGCGTTGCCGGGAGGGGGCAAGAGACCCAGTACTTC.